The text below deals with one TCR beta chain. Under the authors' procedure: Quantification of nucleated cells was approximated via reference gene primer amplification. Method: immunoSEQ multiplex PCR; TCRdb's copy keeps in-frame clones and lacks some. The DNA gave D and trimming, while V, J and clone size come from that table. Altogether under 55,000 clones are present, around 79% being singletons, with the ten largest covering roughly 25%. The source of the sample is a study of blood T cell repertoires in COVID-19. In the study overall: Acute and convalescent COVID-19 specimens originated in the United States, Italy and Spain. Sources were T cells, B-cell-depleted T cells, or PBMCs; the material itself was cDNA or gDNA.

Trimming pared 4 bases from V and 0 bases from J, leaving 6 bases between. This CDR3 region has 14 residues. The germline CDR1 and CDR2 sequences are SGHAT and FQDESV (reference sequence). What was sequenced was peripheral blood. The rearrangement uses TRBV11-1 and TRBJ1-4; D remains ambiguous. The receptor's source is a man aged 65 to 85 with acute or convalescent COVID-19. The CDR3 bases are TGTGCCAGCAGCTGGAGTGCAACTAATGAAAAACTGTTTTTT. The encoded protein is CASSWSATNEKLFF.